This entry lists 3 T cell receptor beta chains sequenced from one sample in a study of regulatory and conventional T cells in RAG deficiency. Data came from immunoSEQ multiplex PCR; TCRdb stores just in-frame clones and leaves some out. The table records 8,700 or so clones, around 82% of them present only once. Another study also made use of these data, one on regulatory T cells. Turning to that study: Amplification used 52 TRBV primers and 13 TRBJ primers.

The sample was CD8+ T cells sorted from blood. Receptors originate from a human donor in good health.

This chain connects TRBV11-2 to TRBJ2-7; 8 bases are a match to TRBD2. V was pared by 1 base and J by 7 bases, with 12 bases of the junction left unmatched. Germline CDR1 reads SGHAT; CDR2 reads FQNNGV. This CDR3 region has 16 residues. CDR3 in DNA: TGTGCCAGCAGCTTAGGCCAACTAGCGGCCCTAGGGGAGCAGTACTTC. Amino acids: CASSLGQLAALGEQYF.

The chain couples TRBV19 to TRBJ1-1; D possibly corresponds to TRBD1 (5 bases). The V end lost 10 bases, the J end lost 3 bases, and 18 bases lay between the germline ends. This CDR3 spans 14 amino acids. CDR1 and CDR2 (germline): LNHDA, SQIVND (reference sequence). CDR3 sequence: CATALGPTDTEAFF. CDR3 in DNA: TGTGCCACTGCCCTGGGACCGACGGACACTGAAGCTTTCTTT.

This clone was observed a few times. The V gene is TRBV30, the J gene TRBJ2-1; D perhaps matches TRBD2 (6 bases). The length of the CDR3 is 15 residues. Trimming stripped 5 bases from V and 4 bases from J, with 18 bases between. CDR1 is GTSNPN and CDR2 is SVGIG in the germline V gene (reference sequence). The CDR3 DNA is TGTGCCTGGGTAGGGACTCTCGGAGGATACAATGAGCAGTTCTTC. It translates to CAWVGTLGGYNEQFF.